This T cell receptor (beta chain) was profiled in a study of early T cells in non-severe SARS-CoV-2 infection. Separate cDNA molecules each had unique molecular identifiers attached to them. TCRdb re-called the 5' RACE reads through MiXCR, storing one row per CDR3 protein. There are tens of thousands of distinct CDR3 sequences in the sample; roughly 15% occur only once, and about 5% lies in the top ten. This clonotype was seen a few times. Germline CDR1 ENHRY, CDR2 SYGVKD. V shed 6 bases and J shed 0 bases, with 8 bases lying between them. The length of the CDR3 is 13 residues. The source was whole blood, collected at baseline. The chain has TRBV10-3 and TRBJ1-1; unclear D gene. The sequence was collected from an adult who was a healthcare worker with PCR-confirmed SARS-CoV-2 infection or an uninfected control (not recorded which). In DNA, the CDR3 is TGTGCCATCAGAGTGGACCTGAACACTGAAGCTTTCTTT. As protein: CAIRVDLNTEAFF.